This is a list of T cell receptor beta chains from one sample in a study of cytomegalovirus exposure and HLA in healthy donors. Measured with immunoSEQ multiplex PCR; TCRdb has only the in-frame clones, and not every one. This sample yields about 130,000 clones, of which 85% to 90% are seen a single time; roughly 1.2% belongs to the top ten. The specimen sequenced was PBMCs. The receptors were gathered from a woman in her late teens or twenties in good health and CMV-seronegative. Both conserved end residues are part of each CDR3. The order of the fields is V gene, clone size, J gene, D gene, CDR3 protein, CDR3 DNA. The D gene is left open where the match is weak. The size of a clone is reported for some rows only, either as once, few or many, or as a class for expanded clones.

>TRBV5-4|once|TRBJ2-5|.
CASTSFKDSQETQYF
TGTGCCAGCACCTCCTTCAAGGACTCCCAAGAGACCCAGTACTTC
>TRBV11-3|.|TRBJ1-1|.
CASSRRQENTEAFF
TGTGCCAGCAGCAGAAGACAGGAGAACACTGAAGCTTTCTTT
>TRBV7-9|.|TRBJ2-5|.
CASRPRRREQETQYF
TGTGCCAGCAGACCCCGCCGGAGGGAACAAGAGACCCAGTACTTC
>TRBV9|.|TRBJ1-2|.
CASSPQITGYGYTF
TGTGCCAGCAGCCCCCAGATAACAGGCTATGGCTACACCTTC
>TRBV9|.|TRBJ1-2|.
CASSSLLGYTF
TGTGCCAGCAGCAGTCTACTTGGCTACACCTTC
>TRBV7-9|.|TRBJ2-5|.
CASSLGLSETQYF
TGTGCCAGCAGCTTAGGGCTTTCAGAGACCCAGTACTTC
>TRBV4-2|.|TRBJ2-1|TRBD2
CASSQGRGGGSSYNEQFF
TGTGCCAGCAGCCAAGGCCGGGGCGGGGGGAGCTCCTACAATGAGCAGTTCTTC
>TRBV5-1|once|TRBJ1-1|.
CASSLWGSAGNTEAFF
TGCGCCAGCAGCTTGTGGGGATCTGCGGGGAACACTGAAGCTTTCTTT
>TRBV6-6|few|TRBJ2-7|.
CASSPGPLPSYEQYF
TGTGCCAGCAGTCCTGGGCCCCTCCCCTCCTACGAGCAGTACTTC
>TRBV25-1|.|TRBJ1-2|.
CASKGTPAEGNYGYTF
TGTGCCAGCAAAGGGACACCCGCTGAGGGTAACTATGGCTACACCTTC
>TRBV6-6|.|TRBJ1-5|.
CASSYIGLKDQPQHF
TGTGCCAGCAGTTACATCGGGTTAAAGGATCAGCCCCAGCATTTT
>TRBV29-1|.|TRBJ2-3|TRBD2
CSVSGLAGGLDTQYF
TGCAGCGTTAGCGGACTAGCGGGGGGGCTAGATACGCAGTATTTT
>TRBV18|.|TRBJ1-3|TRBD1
CASSPPATGFGNTIYF
TGTGCCAGCTCACCACCTGCGACAGGGTTCGGAAACACCATATATTTT
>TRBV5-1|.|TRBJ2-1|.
CASSLMVQNEQFF
TGCGCCAGCAGCTTGATGGTCCAGAATGAGCAGTTCTTC
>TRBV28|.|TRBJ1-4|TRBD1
CASSLLDRVGEKLFF
TGTGCCAGCAGTCTCCTCGACAGGGTGGGTGAAAAACTGTTTTTT
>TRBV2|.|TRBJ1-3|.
CASSSGTGNTIYF
TGTGCCAGCAGTTCGGGGACTGGAAACACCATATATTTT
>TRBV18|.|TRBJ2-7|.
CASSPPGGPYEQYF
TGTGCCAGCTCACCACCAGGAGGCCCGTACGAGCAGTACTTC
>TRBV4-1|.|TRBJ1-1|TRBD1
CASSQWGGRGRVVTEAFF
TGCGCCAGCAGCCAATGGGGGGGCAGGGGGCGTGTAGTCACTGAAGCTTTCTTT
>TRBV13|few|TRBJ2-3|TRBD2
CASSLDWVAGGSDTQYF
TGTGCCAGCAGCTTAGACTGGGTAGCGGGGGGATCAGATACGCAGTATTTT
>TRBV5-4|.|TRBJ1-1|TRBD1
CASSRDQGAGTEAFF
TGTGCCAGCAGCCGGGACCAGGGGGCCGGCACTGAAGCTTTCTTT
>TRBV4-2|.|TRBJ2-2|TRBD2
CASSQDVGSGGPRQGELFF
TGTGCCAGCAGCCAAGACGTTGGTAGCGGGGGGCCTCGCCAAGGGGAGCTGTTTTTT
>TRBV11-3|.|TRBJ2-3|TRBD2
CASSLLRTSGGRTDTQYF
TGTGCCAGCAGCTTACTAAGGACTAGCGGGGGGCGCACAGATACGCAGTATTTT
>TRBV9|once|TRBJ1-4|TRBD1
CASSVAGQGALGEKLFF
TGTGCCAGCAGCGTAGCCGGACAGGGGGCATTAGGTGAAAAACTGTTTTTT
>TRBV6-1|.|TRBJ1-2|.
CASSEEVANYGYTF
TGTGCCAGCAGTGAAGAGGTAGCCAACTATGGCTACACCTTC
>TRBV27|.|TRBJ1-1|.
CASSLGGRATEAFF
TGTGCCAGCAGTTTAGGTGGCAGGGCGACTGAAGCTTTCTTT
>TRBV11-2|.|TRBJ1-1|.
CASSLYAGYAEAFF
TGTGCCAGCAGCTTATACGCGGGCTACGCTGAAGCTTTCTTT
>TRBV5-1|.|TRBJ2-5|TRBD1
CASGQGETQYF
TGCGCCAGCGGACAGGGAGAGACCCAGTACTTC
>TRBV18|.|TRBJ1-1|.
CASSPNSDQGLLAFF
TGTGCCAGCTCACCTAACTCGGATCAGGGCCTCTTAGCTTTCTTT
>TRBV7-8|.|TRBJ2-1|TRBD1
CASSLAGTEYNEQFF
TGTGCCAGCAGCTTAGCCGGGACAGAATACAATGAGCAGTTCTTC
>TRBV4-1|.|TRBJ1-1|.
CASSQEGRTEAFF
TGCGCCAGCAGCCAAGAGGGGAGGACTGAAGCTTTCTTT
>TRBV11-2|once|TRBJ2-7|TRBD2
CASRPRGGYEQYF
TGTGCCAGCCGCCCACGGGGGGGCTACGAGCAGTACTTC
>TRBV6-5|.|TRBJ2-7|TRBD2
CASSYGAGGTYEQYF
TGTGCCAGCAGTTACGGGGCGGGGGGGACCTACGAGCAGTACTTC
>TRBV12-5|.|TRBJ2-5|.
CASAVGGQIQETQYF
TGTGCTAGTGCCGTAGGGGGACAAATACAAGAGACCCAGTACTTC
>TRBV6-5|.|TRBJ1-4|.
CASSYDGSSTNEKLFF
TGTGCCAGCAGTTACGACGGGAGTTCAACTAATGAAAAACTGTTTTTT
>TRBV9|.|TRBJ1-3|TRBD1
CASSAGTGDRTIYF
TGTGCCAGCAGCGCCGGGACAGGGGATCGCACCATATATTTT
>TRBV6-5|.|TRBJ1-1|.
CASSYDRWNTEAFF
TGTGCCAGCAGTTACGACAGGTGGAACACTGAAGCTTTCTTT
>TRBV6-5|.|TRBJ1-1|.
CASSQTGNTEAFF
TGTGCCAGCAGCCAAACAGGGAACACTGAAGCTTTCTTT
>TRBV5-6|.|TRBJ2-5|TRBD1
CASTHPVQGDRTQYF
TGTGCCAGCACCCACCCCGTGCAGGGGGACAGGACCCAGTACTTC
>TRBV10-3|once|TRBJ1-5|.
CAIRDSENQPQHF
TGTGCCATCAGAGACAGCGAGAATCAGCCCCAGCATTTT
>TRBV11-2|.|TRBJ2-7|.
CASSLVRGSTSSYEQYF
TGTGCCAGCAGTCTAGTCCGGGGGTCAACGAGCTCCTACGAGCAGTACTTC
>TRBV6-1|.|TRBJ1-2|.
CASNPTGNYGYTF
TGTGCCAGCAACCCGACAGGAAACTATGGCTACACCTTC
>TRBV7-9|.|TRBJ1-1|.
CASSLQNKNTEAFF
TGTGCCAGCAGCTTACAGAATAAGAACACTGAAGCTTTCTTT
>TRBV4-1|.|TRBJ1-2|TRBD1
CASSPSGQGVWGGYTF
TGCGCCAGCAGCCCCTCGGGACAGGGAGTTTGGGGTGGCTACACCTTC
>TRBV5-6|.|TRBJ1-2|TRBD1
CASSQPTGAYGYTF
TGTGCCAGCAGCCAACCAACAGGGGCCTATGGCTACACCTTC
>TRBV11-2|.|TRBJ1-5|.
CASSLYGSNQPQHF
TGTGCCAGCAGCTTATACGGTAGCAATCAGCCCCAGCATTTT
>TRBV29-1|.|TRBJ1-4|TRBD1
CSVGQGMGEKLFF
TGCAGCGTCGGACAGGGCATGGGGGAAAAACTGTTTTTT
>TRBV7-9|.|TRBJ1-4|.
CASSSTGYELFF
TGTGCCAGCAGCTCCACCGGGTATGAACTGTTTTTT
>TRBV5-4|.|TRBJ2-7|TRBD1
CASSRDSPYEQYF
TGTGCCAGCAGCCGGGACAGCCCCTACGAGCAGTACTTC
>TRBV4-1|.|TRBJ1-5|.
CASSQGQHSNQPQHF
TGCGCCAGCAGCCAAGGACAGCATAGCAATCAGCCCCAGCATTTT
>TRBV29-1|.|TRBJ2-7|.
CSVAGFSYEQYF
TGCAGCGTTGCAGGCTTCTCCTACGAGCAGTACTTC
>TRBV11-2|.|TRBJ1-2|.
CASSLEVMGPYGYTF
TGTGCCAGCAGCTTAGAGGTGATGGGCCCCTATGGCTACACCTTC
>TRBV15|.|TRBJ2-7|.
CATSRDLVTGQINF
TGTGCCACCAGCAGAGATCTTGTCACCGGACAGATTAACTTC
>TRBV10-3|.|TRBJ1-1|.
CAIMGANTEAFF
TGTGCCATCATGGGGGCGAACACTGAAGCTTTCTTT
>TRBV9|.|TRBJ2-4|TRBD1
CASSVATRGPQYF
TGTGCCAGCAGCGTAGCTACGAGGGGGCCTCAGTACTTC
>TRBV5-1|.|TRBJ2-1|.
CASSLISTGNEQFF
TGCGCCAGCAGCTTGATTTCAACCGGCAATGAGCAGTTCTTC
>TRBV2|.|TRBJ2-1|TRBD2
CASGSRGAYNEQFF
TGTGCCAGTGGGTCGCGGGGGGCCTACAATGAGCAGTTCTTC
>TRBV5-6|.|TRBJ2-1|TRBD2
CASSRALAGGYNEQFF
TGTGCCAGCAGCCGCGCACTAGCGGGGGGGTACAATGAGCAGTTCTTC
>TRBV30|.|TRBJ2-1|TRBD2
CARATAGGLDEQFF
TGTGCCCGGGCCACAGCGGGGGGGCTGGATGAGCAGTTCTTC